This is a list of T cell receptor beta chains from one sample in a study of T-cell memory formation after mild COVID-19. Each CDR3 protein gets one entry after TCRdb re-called the 5' RACE reads with MiXCR. Among around 500,000 distinct CDR3 sequences, 15% to 20% were seen once, and the ten largest hold around an eighth. Material: PBMCs or a T cell subset sorted from them (not recorded which). Receptors originate from an adult woman who had mild COVID-19 (a few samples of this study predate the infection). Cell type and time point are not known. Each CDR3 is given with its conserved first and last residue. The D gene is left open where the match is weak. Rows give clone size only sometimes, using once, few, many, or a class for an expanded clone.

D gene: .
clone size: few
V gene: TRBV5-1
J gene: TRBJ1-6
CDR3 protein: CASSFSQGRSPLHF
CDR3 DNA: TGCGCCAGCAGCTTTTCCCAAGGGCGTTCACCCCTCCACTTT

D gene: .
clone size: few
V gene: TRBV12-3/TRBV12-4
J gene: TRBJ2-2
CDR3 protein: CASSLAHVRTANTGELFF
CDR3 DNA: TGTGCCAGCAGTTTAGCCCACGTGAGGACCGCGAACACCGGGGAGCTGTTTTTT

D gene: .
clone size: .
V gene: TRBV4-1
J gene: TRBJ2-5
CDR3 protein: CASSLRSGGGETQYF
CDR3 DNA: TGCGCCAGCAGCCTCCGATCCGGAGGAGGGGAGACCCAGTACTTC

D gene: TRBD2
clone size: many
V gene: TRBV12-3/TRBV12-4
J gene: TRBJ2-7
CDR3 protein: CASSSGLAGVYEQYF
CDR3 DNA: TGTGCCAGCAGTTCGGGACTAGCGGGAGTCTACGAGCAGTACTTC

D gene: .
clone size: few
V gene: TRBV6-5
J gene: TRBJ2-2
CDR3 protein: CASSFVQGRTGELFF
CDR3 DNA: TGTGCCAGCAGTTTTGTGCAGGGTCGCACCGGGGAGCTGTTTTTT

D gene: TRBD2
clone size: many
V gene: TRBV12-3/TRBV12-4
J gene: TRBJ2-7
CDR3 protein: CASSPSPLAGISYEQYF
CDR3 DNA: TGTGCCAGCAGTCCCTCCCCCTTAGCGGGGATCTCCTACGAGCAGTACTTC

D gene: TRBD1
clone size: few
V gene: TRBV27
J gene: TRBJ2-3
CDR3 protein: CASRTGVGHTDTQYF
CDR3 DNA: TGTGCCAGCAGAACAGGGGTGGGGCACACAGATACGCAGTATTTT

D gene: TRBD1
clone size: few
V gene: TRBV20-1
J gene: TRBJ2-1
CDR3 protein: CSARDGTGSFNEQFF
CDR3 DNA: TGCAGTGCTAGAGATGGGACAGGGTCTTTCAATGAGCAGTTCTTC

D gene: .
clone size: .
V gene: TRBV7-2
J gene: TRBJ2-1
CDR3 protein: CASSLNLLRAAGNEQFF
CDR3 DNA: TGTGCCAGCAGTTTAAATCTGTTGCGGGCGGCGGGGAATGAGCAGTTCTTC

D gene: .
clone size: .
V gene: TRBV21-1
J gene: TRBJ2-2
CDR3 protein: CASSSRSGPTGELFF
CDR3 DNA: TGTGCCAGCAGCAGTCGGAGTGGACCTACCGGGGAGCTGTTTTTT

D gene: .
clone size: many
V gene: TRBV7-9
J gene: TRBJ1-3
CDR3 protein: CASSHPASGNTIYF
CDR3 DNA: TGTGCCAGCAGCCACCCGGCCTCTGGAAACACCATATATTTT

D gene: .
clone size: few
V gene: TRBV6-5
J gene: TRBJ2-7
CDR3 protein: CASSRSLLQVAYEQYF
CDR3 DNA: TGTGCCAGCAGTAGGAGTCTCTTACAGGTCGCCTACGAGCAGTACTTC

D gene: TRBD2
clone size: once
V gene: TRBV6-2/TRBV6-3
J gene: TRBJ2-1
CDR3 protein: CASSPGDHSGPSHNEQFF
CDR3 DNA: TGTGCCAGCAGTCCCGGGGATCATAGCGGGCCCTCTCACAATGAGCAGTTCTTC

D gene: TRBD1
clone size: few
V gene: TRBV6-5
J gene: TRBJ2-7
CDR3 protein: CASSYSLGPTGSFEQYF
CDR3 DNA: TGTGCCAGCAGTTACTCACTCGGGCCGACAGGGAGTTTCGAGCAGTACTTC

D gene: .
clone size: .
V gene: TRBV5-1
J gene: TRBJ2-7
CDR3 protein: CASSLQASSYEQYF
CDR3 DNA: TGCGCCAGCAGCTTGCAGGCTAGCTCCTACGAGCAGTACTTC

D gene: .
clone size: .
V gene: TRBV20-1
J gene: TRBJ1-1
CDR3 protein: CSAREMRKNTEAFF
CDR3 DNA: TGCAGTGCCAGAGAGATGCGCAAGAACACTGAAGCTTTCTTT

D gene: .
clone size: .
V gene: TRBV19
J gene: TRBJ1-5
CDR3 protein: CASSIGPGRSNQPQHF
CDR3 DNA: TGTGCCAGTAGTATAGGCCCAGGGAGGTCAAATCAGCCCCAGCATTTT

D gene: .
clone size: .
V gene: TRBV20-1
J gene: TRBJ1-1
CDR3 protein: CSAHRGAGNTEAFF
CDR3 DNA: TGCAGCGCTCACCGAGGGGCCGGGAACACTGAAGCTTTCTTT

D gene: .
clone size: .
V gene: TRBV6-5
J gene: TRBJ2-7
CDR3 protein: CASSYSWIGGYEQYF
CDR3 DNA: TGTGCCAGCAGTTACTCTTGGATTGGCGGATACGAGCAGTACTTC

D gene: .
clone size: many
V gene: TRBV6-5
J gene: TRBJ1-1
CDR3 protein: CASSFGVEAFF
CDR3 DNA: TGTGCCAGCAGTTTTGGGGTGGAAGCTTTCTTT

D gene: .
clone size: few
V gene: TRBV12-3/TRBV12-4
J gene: TRBJ2-1
CDR3 protein: CASSATIGNEQFF
CDR3 DNA: TGTGCCAGCAGTGCAACGATTGGGAATGAGCAGTTCTTC

D gene: TRBD2
clone size: .
V gene: TRBV20-1
J gene: TRBJ2-3
CDR3 protein: CSAYSGGKDTQYF
CDR3 DNA: TGCAGTGCTTATAGCGGGGGCAAAGATACGCAGTATTTT

D gene: TRBD1
clone size: .
V gene: TRBV6-6
J gene: TRBJ1-5
CDR3 protein: CASRPGGGQPQHF
CDR3 DNA: TGTGCCAGCAGACCAGGGGGCGGGCAGCCCCAGCATTTT

D gene: .
clone size: few
V gene: TRBV19
J gene: TRBJ1-5
CDR3 protein: CASSRSPGKGHQPQHF
CDR3 DNA: TGTGCCAGTAGTAGAAGCCCCGGGAAGGGGCATCAGCCCCAGCATTTT

D gene: .
clone size: many
V gene: TRBV4-1
J gene: TRBJ2-5
CDR3 protein: CASSRDRNQETQYF
CDR3 DNA: TGCGCCAGCAGCCGTGACAGGAACCAAGAGACCCAGTACTTC

D gene: .
clone size: .
V gene: TRBV29-1
J gene: TRBJ1-1
CDR3 protein: CSVEDRLEGTEAFF
CDR3 DNA: TGCAGCGTTGAAGATCGGCTCGAGGGGACTGAAGCTTTCTTT

D gene: .
clone size: .
V gene: TRBV7-6
J gene: TRBJ2-3
CDR3 protein: CASSLRPLGATDTQYF
CDR3 DNA: TGTGCCAGCAGCTTAAGACCCTTGGGGGCCACAGATACGCAGTATTTT

D gene: .
clone size: .
V gene: TRBV12-3/TRBV12-4
J gene: TRBJ1-2
CDR3 protein: CASGLRVAGYTF
CDR3 DNA: TGTGCCAGCGGACTCAGGGTCGCTGGCTACACCTTC

D gene: .
clone size: few
V gene: TRBV20-1
J gene: TRBJ1-6
CDR3 protein: CSARSGTVNSPLHF
CDR3 DNA: TGCAGTGCCCGATCCGGTACGGTGAATTCACCCCTCCACTTT

D gene: TRBD1
clone size: many
V gene: TRBV12-3/TRBV12-4
J gene: TRBJ1-1
CDR3 protein: CASSRTGENTEAFF
CDR3 DNA: TGTGCCAGCAGTCGGACAGGGGAAAACACTGAAGCTTTCTTT

D gene: .
clone size: .
V gene: TRBV18
J gene: TRBJ2-6
CDR3 protein: CASSPRSGGATGANVLTF
CDR3 DNA: TGTGCCAGCTCACCAAGGTCAGGTGGGGCGACTGGGGCCAACGTCCTGACTTTC

D gene: .
clone size: .
V gene: TRBV30
J gene: TRBJ2-1
CDR3 protein: CAWIDDADNEQFF
CDR3 DNA: TGTGCCTGGATCGACGATGCAGACAATGAGCAGTTCTTC

D gene: .
clone size: .
V gene: TRBV6-6
J gene: TRBJ1-1
CDR3 protein: CASSADPKNTEAFF
CDR3 DNA: TGTGCCAGCAGTGCCGACCCGAAAAACACTGAAGCTTTCTTT

D gene: TRBD2
clone size: .
V gene: TRBV5-1
J gene: TRBJ2-3
CDR3 protein: CASSVQRGRTDTQYF
CDR3 DNA: TGCGCCAGCAGCGTGCAGCGGGGGCGCACAGATACGCAGTATTTT

D gene: .
clone size: many
V gene: TRBV11-2
J gene: TRBJ2-5
CDR3 protein: CASSSALSWETQYF
CDR3 DNA: TGTGCCAGCAGCTCCGCTTTGAGCTGGGAGACCCAGTACTTC

D gene: TRBD2
clone size: .
V gene: TRBV2
J gene: TRBJ2-1
CDR3 protein: CASVRRGSYNEQFF
CDR3 DNA: TGTGCCAGCGTACGGCGGGGGTCCTACAATGAGCAGTTCTTC

D gene: .
clone size: few
V gene: TRBV4-3
J gene: TRBJ1-6
CDR3 protein: CASSQDRLSDSPLHF
CDR3 DNA: TGCGCCAGCAGCCAAGACCGGCTCTCTGATTCACCCCTCCACTTT

D gene: TRBD2
clone size: .
V gene: TRBV6-1
J gene: TRBJ2-3
CDR3 protein: CASSEVLAGGPGDTQYF
CDR3 DNA: TGTGCCAGCAGTGAGGTCCTAGCGGGGGGGCCGGGAGATACGCAGTATTTT

D gene: .
clone size: .
V gene: TRBV7-3
J gene: TRBJ2-2
CDR3 protein: CASSPLSGRGEWPGSCFF
CDR3 DNA: .

D gene: .
clone size: once
V gene: TRBV28
J gene: TRBJ1-2
CDR3 protein: CASSPAGERNGYTF
CDR3 DNA: TGTGCCAGCAGTCCCGCAGGGGAACGGAATGGCTACACCTTC

D gene: .
clone size: .
V gene: TRBV5-1
J gene: TRBJ2-1
CDR3 protein: CASSLGVGGSYNEQFF
CDR3 DNA: TGCGCCAGCAGCTTGGGGGTAGGGGGCTCCTACAATGAGCAGTTCTTC

D gene: TRBD1
clone size: few
V gene: TRBV29-1
J gene: TRBJ2-1
CDR3 protein: CSVWTGHYNEQFF
CDR3 DNA: TGCAGCGTTTGGACAGGGCACTACAATGAGCAGTTCTTC

D gene: .
clone size: .
V gene: TRBV5-6
J gene: TRBJ2-5
CDR3 protein: CASSFWAGRLQETQYF
CDR3 DNA: TGTGCCAGCAGCTTTTGGGCGGGGCGGCTACAAGAGACCCAGTACTTC

D gene: .
clone size: .
V gene: TRBV20-1
J gene: TRBJ2-5
CDR3 protein: CSAPTNRGQETQYF
CDR3 DNA: TGCAGTGCTCCTACTAACCGGGGCCAAGAGACCCAGTACTTC

D gene: .
clone size: .
V gene: TRBV6-1
J gene: TRBJ2-3
CDR3 protein: CASSAQVGVPDTDTQYF
CDR3 DNA: TGTGCCAGCAGTGCCCAAGTCGGGGTCCCAGACACAGATACGCAGTATTTT

D gene: .
clone size: few
V gene: TRBV12-3/TRBV12-4
J gene: TRBJ2-6
CDR3 protein: CASSWGSSGANVLTF
CDR3 DNA: TGTGCCAGCAGTTGGGGCAGCTCTGGGGCCAACGTCCTGACTTTC

D gene: .
clone size: .
V gene: TRBV12-3/TRBV12-4
J gene: TRBJ1-1
CDR3 protein: CASSLGNLNTEAFF
CDR3 DNA: TGTGCCAGCAGTTTAGGTAACTTGAACACTGAAGCTTTCTTT